This T cell receptor beta chain originates from a study of technical replicates of blood from a few donors (TCRdb year 2017). Of note for this clone: The clone's antigen remains unknown. The input lacks base qualities; no much larger clone sits a single base away.

Libraries were prepared through the immunoSEQ multiplex PCR assay. TCRdb took over this immuneACCESS table, retaining in-frame rearrangements with V and J assigned. Such tables are incomplete; in checked studies, under half of the missing clones stem from an unresolved V gene, and the remainder is unexplained. The sample profile shows about 82,000 clones; roughly 95% of them were found once. More than 0.35% of the sample is taken by the ten largest. The sample comprised T cells isolated from PBMCs. The clonotype was recovered from a human donor in good health.

The CDR3 protein sequence reads: CASSITGEVVTEAFF. The DNA sequence is TGTGCCAGTAGTATTACAGGGGAAGTGGTCACTGAAGCTTTCTTT. The sequence joins TRBV19 to TRBJ1-1, with 7 bases matching TRBD1. CDR1 is given as LNHDA and CDR2 as SQIVND, both from the germline V gene (reference sequence). V ends up 3 bases short and J 4 bases short, with an unmatched junction base count of 8. The CDR3 contains 15 residues, cysteine and phenylalanine counted. Only the CDR3 portion is preserved as DNA: 45 bases, with reading frame beginning at the first base.